The subject of this entry is one T cell receptor (beta chain). This sample was included in a study of technical replicates of blood from a handful of donors. The data were produced by immunoSEQ multiplex PCR, yet TCRdb's version contains in-frame clones alone and is incomplete. The data show more than 90,000 clones, approximately 95% seen once. Germline V gene sequence: CDR1 MNHEY, CDR2 SVGAGI. Deletions cut 10 bases from V and 0 bases from J, with 4 bases between. The CDR3 runs 11 residues. This receptor was taken from a human donor in good health. What was sequenced was T cells isolated from PBMCs. The chain combines TRBV6-5 with TRBJ2-1; D unclear. The CDR3 region is CATISYNEQFF. CDR3 in DNA: TGTGCCACCATCTCCTACAATGAGCAGTTCTTC.